The next 32 T cell receptor beta chains were all read from a single sample in a study of T cells in Graves' hyperthyroidism and ophthalmopathy. There were TCR beta CDR3 regions amplified from RNA transcripts. Primed by the HTBI set, a first-round RT-PCR was run on the TCR CDR3. TCRdb analysed the multiplex PCR reads with MiXCR anew, one entry per CDR3 protein. Among over 300,000 distinct CDR3 sequences listed, around 13% were seen once. Sequenced material: blood. The receptors here all came from a woman in her forties with Graves' ophthalmopathy.

Ten or more counts support this clonotype. J is TRBJ2-2 and V is TRBV4-1; D is perhaps TRBD1 (5 bases). Germline V gene data show CDR1 as MGHRA and CDR2 as YSYEKL. The CDR3 length is 14 residues. V was trimmed by 4 bases and J by 1 base, leaving 7 bases between them. The CDR3 here is CASSRQMNTGELFF. In nucleotides, the CDR3 is TGCGCCAGCAGCCGACAGATGAACACCGGGGAGCTGTTTTTT.

In this sample, this clonotype turned up many times. The chain combines TRBV28 with TRBJ2-1, with D unresolved. Trimming stripped 7 bases from V and 10 bases from J, with 14 bases between. This CDR3 region has 12 residues. Germline V gene lookup returns CDR1 MDHEN and CDR2 SYDVKM. The CDR3 nucleotides read TGTGCCAGCAATGTTTCCTACCGGGAGCAGTTCTTC. Encoded protein: CASNVSYREQFF.

Ten or more counts support this clonotype. The chain joins TRBV7-2 to TRBJ2-5; D is unclear. Trimming shortened V by 2 bases and J by 1 base, and 5 bases separated the two germline ends. The germline V gene has CDR1 SGHTA and CDR2 FQGNSA. This CDR3 has 13 residues. CDR3 in DNA: TGTGCCAGCAGCTTACGCTTCCAAGAGACCCAGTACTTC. Translated, it gives CASSLRFQETQYF.

This clonotype was seen ten or more times. J is TRBJ1-1 and V is TRBV20-1; TRBD1 is a possible D gene (6 bases). V was shortened by 3 bases and J by 7 bases, with 9 bases between the two germline ends. This CDR3 is 11 amino acids long. The V gene's germline CDR1 is DFQATT and CDR2 SNEGSKA (reference sequence). For the CDR3, the DNA is TGCAGTGCTAGGACAGGTATTGAAGCTTTCTTT. Translating gives CSARTGIEAFF.

The chain links TRBV6-5 to TRBJ2-2; 9 nucleotides match TRBD1. CDR1 and CDR2 (germline): MNHEY, SVGAGI. The CDR3 totals 14 residues. The V segment lost 4 bases and the J segment 8 bases; nucleotides outside the gene matches: 5. CDR3 DNA: TGTGCCAGCAGTTGGACAGGGGATGGGGGGGAGCTGTTTTTT. Protein product: CASSWTGDGGELFF.

This clonotype was recorded many times. This sequence joins TRBV2 and TRBJ2-3; D tentatively reads TRBD1 or TRBD2 (5 bases each). The CDR3 spans 15 residues. The germline V and J ends were trimmed by 3 bases and 1 base, with 11 bases remaining between them. CDR1 SNHLY and CDR2 FYNNEI come from the germline V gene. CDR3 sequence: CASSDRDRRTDTQYF. CDR3 nucleotides: TGTGCCAGCAGTGATAGGGACCGTCGCACAGATACGCAGTATTTT.

The J gene is TRBJ2-3, the V gene TRBV3-1; D call uncertain. CDR1 is LGHDT, CDR2 YNNKEL, per germline (reference sequence). CDR3 size: 14 residues. The germline V and J ends were trimmed by 0 bases and 6 bases, with 10 bases remaining between them. This chain's CDR3 is CASSQDLGSDTQYF. In DNA form, the CDR3 reads TGTGCCAGCAGCCAAGATCTTGGCTCTGATACGCAGTATTTT.

This clonotype was recorded a few times. The chain links TRBV7-9 to TRBJ1-2; 8 nucleotides line up with TRBD1. The CDR3 extends over 13 amino acids. J was trimmed by 8 bases and V by 5 bases; bases with no gene match: 7. CDR1 and CDR2 from the germline V gene are SEHNR and FQNEAQ (reference sequence). The CDR3 nucleotides read TGTGCCAGCAGCCCGAAGGACAGGGCAGGCTACACCTTC. This sequence encodes CASSPKDRAGYTF.

This clonotype was detected a few times. The genes are TRBV7-9 and TRBJ2-1, with a tentative D call TRBD1 (5 bases). CDR1 is SEHNR and CDR2 is FQNEAQ in the germline V gene (reference sequence). CDR3 size: 16 residues. Trimming pared 5 bases from V and 6 bases from J, leaving 20 bases between. CDR3 loop: CASSALDTSNGNEQFF. The CDR3 DNA follows: TGTGCCAGCAGCGCCTTGGACACATCAAACGGCAATGAGCAGTTCTTC.

This clonotype was observed at least ten times. The V and J genes are TRBV28 and TRBJ1-1; no definite D call. The V gene's germline CDR1 is MDHEN and CDR2 SYDVKM. Deletions cut 5 bases from V and 4 bases from J, with 14 bases between. The CDR3 runs 14 residues. The DNA for the CDR3 is TGTGCCAGCAGTCCCTTATGGAGGGCCACTGAAGCTTTCTTT. It codes for CASSPLWRATEAFF.

Many counts were recorded for this clonotype. The chain recombines TRBV20-1 with TRBJ2-1, with D perhaps TRBD2 (5 bases). Between the trimmed V and J ends, which lost 1 base and 4 bases, there was a span of 14 bases. Looked up from germline, CDR1 is DFQATT and CDR2 is SNEGSKA (reference sequence). The CDR3 has 15 amino acids. DNA for the CDR3: TGCAGTGCTAGAGCCTCCGAGGGTCTATACAATGAGCAGTTCTTC. Translation gives CSARASEGLYNEQFF.

This clonotype has more than one count but fewer than ten. The chain has TRBV19 and TRBJ1-2; 7 bases align to TRBD1. The CDR3 sequence is 14 residues long. The junction had 7 bases not matched to a gene; V was cut back by 5 bases and J by 4 bases. Germline V lookup: CDR1 LNHDA, CDR2 SQIVND (reference sequence). In nucleotides, the CDR3 is TGTGCCAGTAGTCCGGGACAGATCAGCTATGGCTACACCTTC. Translated: CASSPGQISYGYTF.

About this clonotype: One end of the junction fails to match germline, which may point to a read error. The chain joins TRBV5-1 to TRBJ2-1; 9 bases map to TRBD2. Germline V gives CDR1 SGHRS, CDR2 YFSETQ. The CDR3 spans 15 residues. The CDR3 DNA sequence: TGCGCCTGCAGCCTGACTAGCGGACTCTACAATGAGCAGTTCTTC. Its translation is CACSLTSGLYNEQFF.

In its sample, this clonotype was seen many times. This rearrangement joins TRBV3-1 to TRBJ2-1; no definite D call. CDR1 is LGHDT and CDR2 is YNNKEL in the germline V gene (reference sequence). Trimming took 1 base from V and 11 from J, leaving 9 bases between them. The CDR3 loop spans 12 amino acids. CDR3 loop: CASSQGGGKQFF. Written as DNA, the CDR3 is TGTGCCAGCAGCCAAGGTGGTGGGAAGCAGTTCTTC.

This clonotype came up many times. The chain recombines TRBV7-9 with TRBJ1-5; no definite D call. The CDR3 length is 14 residues. Per germline, CDR1 SEHNR and CDR2 FQNEAQ (reference sequence). V was cut by 8 bases and J by 0 bases, with 11 bases left in between. CDR3 sequence reads: CASGPRGSNQPQHF. The CDR3 DNA reads TGTGCCAGCGGACCGCGGGGTAGCAATCAGCCCCAGCATTTT. The full variable domain, its missing parts supplied by reference TRBV7-9 and TRBJ1-5, is DTGVSQNPRHKITKRGQNVTFRCDPISEHNRLYWYRQTLGQGPEFLTYFQNEAQLEKSRLLSDRFSAERPKGSFSTLEIQRTEQGDSAMYLCASGPRGSNQPQHFGDGTRLSIL.

V and J are TRBV18 and TRBJ1-1; tentative D call: TRBD1 (6 bases). The V gene's germline CDR1 is KGHSH and CDR2 LQKENI. The CDR3 is 13 residues long. V shed 9 bases and J shed 4 bases, with 15 bases lying between them. DNA for the CDR3: TGTGCCAGTCTTACAGGGACGGGCACTGAAGCTTTCTTT. Translating it yields CASLTGTGTEAFF.

V and J are TRBV20-1 and TRBJ1-1, with D unresolved. Germline lookup yields CDR1 DFQATT and CDR2 SNEGSKA (reference sequence). This CDR3 comprises 14 residues. V was pared by 3 bases and J by 3 bases, with 14 bases between. The CDR3 here is CSASVPGVDTEAFF. CDR3 coding DNA: TGCAGTGCTAGTGTCCCTGGGGTTGACACTGAAGCTTTCTTT.

This clonotype was seen a few times. This chain uses TRBV18 with TRBJ2-7; perhaps TRBD1 as D (6 bases). This CDR3 is built from 15 residues. Germline CDR1 is KGHSH and CDR2 is LQKENI. The V end was cut by 1 base, the J end by 5 bases, with 15 bases between. CDR3 nucleotides: TGTGCCAGCTCACCACTACAGGGTTTCGGCCACGAGCAGTACTTC. This gives the protein CASSPLQGFGHEQYF.

This clonotype was observed a handful of times. The V gene is TRBV13, the J gene TRBJ1-3, with D perhaps matching TRBD1 (6 bases). Germline CDR1 reads PRHDT; CDR2 reads FYEKMQ (reference sequence). Trimming shortened V by 3 bases and J by 8 bases, and 17 bases separated the two germline ends. The CDR3 has 15 residues. CDR3 loop: CASSLAGTPGDTIYF. CDR3 DNA sequence: TGTGCCAGCAGCTTGGCCGGGACACCCGGAGACACCATATATTTT. Based on the CDR3 plus reference TRBV13 and TRBJ1-3, the full variable domain is AAGVIQSPRHLIKEKRETATLKCYPIPRHDTVYWYQQGPGQDPQFLISFYEKMQSDKGSIPDRFSAQQFSDYHSELNMSSLELGDSALYFCASSLAGTPGDTIYFGEGSWLTVV.

This clonotype was counted only a few times. This chain links TRBV6-1 with TRBJ1-1; D not certain. The CDR3 covers 15 residues. Deletions cut 4 bases from V and 1 base from J, with 13 bases between. Germline CDR1 is MNHNS and CDR2 is SASEGT. The CDR3 DNA is TGTGCCAGCAGTGTAGTGAGGGCAGCGAACACTGAAGCTTTCTTT. Translating it yields CASSVVRAANTEAFF.

This clonotype was observed a handful of times. CDR3 protein: CSASPLQGENTDTQYF. The CDR3 region has the DNA TGCAGTGCTAGCCCCCTACAGGGTGAGAACACAGATACGCAGTATTTT. The chain carries TRBV20-1 and TRBJ2-3, with D possibly TRBD1 on 6 matching bases. The germline CDR1 and CDR2 sequences are DFQATT and SNEGSKA (reference sequence). The CDR3 covers 16 residues. The V end was cut by 3 bases, the J end by 2 bases, with 18 bases between.

This clonotype turned up a few times. V usage is TRBV3-1 and J usage is TRBJ1-4; a possible D gene is TRBD1 (5 bases). Deletions cut 4 bases from V and 3 bases from J, with 9 bases between. CDR3 length: 14 amino acids. The germline V gene encodes CDR1 LGHDT and CDR2 YNNKEL (reference sequence). CDR3 amino acids: CASSRRQSNEKLFF. CDR3 bases: TGTGCCAGCAGCCGCAGACAGTCTAATGAAAAACTGTTTTTT.

This clonotype came up many times. The V gene is TRBV20-1, the J gene TRBJ2-7; TRBD2 matches 7 bases. V shed 0 bases and J 2 bases; nucleotides not matched to a gene: 7. The germline gives CDR1 DFQATT, CDR2 SNEGSKA (reference sequence). This CDR3 has 15 amino acids. CDR3 DNA sequence: TGCAGTGCTAGAGATCCGCGGGAGAGTCCCTACGAGCAGTACTTC. It yields the protein CSARDPRESPYEQYF.

This clonotype was counted ten times or more. This rearrangement joins TRBV12-5 to TRBJ1-1; 10 nucleotides align to TRBD1. The CDR3 length is 16 residues. The trim removed 5 bases at V and 4 bases at J, leaving 10 bases unmatched. Germline values: CDR1 LGHNT, CDR2 FRNRAP. CDR3 sequence reads: CASGPRVGTGVTEAFF. CDR3 coding DNA: TGTGCTAGTGGTCCCAGAGTCGGGACAGGGGTCACTGAAGCTTTCTTT.

V and J are TRBV10-3 and TRBJ1-2, with D unclear. Trimming removed 3 bases from V and 5 bases from J, with 13 bases in between. Per the germline V gene, CDR1 is ENHRY and CDR2 is SYGVKD. This CDR3 comprises 14 residues. CDR3 protein: CAISDSQSPYGYTF. The CDR3 nucleotides are TGTGCCATCAGTGATAGCCAGAGTCCTTATGGCTACACCTTC.

The genes are TRBV5-5 and TRBJ2-2, with D maybe TRBD1 (5 bases). V shed 6 bases and J shed 0 bases, with 18 bases lying between them. Germline lookup yields CDR1 SGHKS and CDR2 YYEKEE (reference sequence). CDR3 length: 17 amino acids. CDR3 DNA sequence: TGTGCCAGCACCACTACACCAGGGCTCACGAACACCGGGGAGCTGTTTTTT. Translation gives CASTTTPGLTNTGELFF.

This clonotype was observed at least ten times. The chain is built from TRBV15 and TRBJ2-5, with D possibly being TRBD2 (7 bases). The V and J ends lost 0 bases and 13 bases respectively, with 12 bases between them. The CDR3 sequence is 12 residues long. In germline, CDR1 is LNHNV, CDR2 YYDKDF (reference sequence). This chain's CDR3 is CATSRDRGALYF. The CDR3 DNA follows: TGTGCCACCAGCAGAGATCGGGGGGCTTTGTACTTC. Complete variable domain (other parts from reference TRBV15 and TRBJ2-5): DAMVIQNPRYQVTQFGKPVTLSCSQTLNHNVMYWYQQKSSQAPKLLFHYYDKDFNNEADTPDNFQSRRPNTSFCFLDIRSPGLGDTAMYLCATSRDRGALYFGPGTRLLVL.

Many counts were recorded for this clonotype. This chain links TRBV6-1 with TRBJ1-2; D is unclear. This CDR3 is 15 amino acids long. V lost 5 bases, J lost 8 bases, and 21 bases lay in between. Germline values: CDR1 MNHNS, CDR2 SASEGT. The CDR3 spells CASSPSLGQDWGYTF. The CDR3 coding sequence is TGTGCCAGCAGTCCCTCACTCGGCCAGGACTGGGGCTACACCTTC.

This clonotype was counted only a few times. This chain uses TRBV3-1 with TRBJ2-4; D may be TRBD2 (5 bases). Germline V gene data show CDR1 as LGHDT and CDR2 as YNNKEL (reference sequence). V gave up 4 bases and J gave up 0 bases, with 19 bases separating them. The CDR3 is made up of 18 amino acids. CDR3 amino acids: CASSPAGRGFLAKNIQYF. DNA for the CDR3: TGTGCCAGCAGCCCCGCGGGCCGAGGATTCTTAGCCAAAAACATTCAGTACTTC.

The sample holds a few counts of this clonotype. J is TRBJ2-5 and V is TRBV6-1; D possibly uses TRBD1 or TRBD2 (7 bases each). CDR3 length equals 15 residues. Trimming stripped 6 bases from V and 5 bases from J, with 19 bases between. Germline V gene sequence: CDR1 MNHNS, CDR2 SASEGT. As DNA, the CDR3 is TGTGCCAGCAGCCAGGGGGTGACTAGCCGGGAGACCCAGTACTTC. As protein: CASSQGVTSRETQYF.

This clonotype was detected a few times. The V gene is TRBV7-2, the J gene TRBJ1-5; 7 bases agree with TRBD1. Germline V gives CDR1 SGHTA, CDR2 FQGNSA. The CDR3 has 16 amino acids. The junction had 4 bases not matched to a gene; V was cut back by 2 bases and J by 0 bases. CDR3 region: CASSLIGTVSNQPQHF. The CDR3 DNA sequence: TGTGCCAGCAGCTTAATAGGGACAGTTAGCAATCAGCCCCAGCATTTT.

This clonotype was seen repeatedly, ten times or more. The chain has TRBV18 and TRBJ2-1, with TRBD2 matching 7 bases. CDR1 and CDR2 (germline): KGHSH, LQKENI. With V trimmed by 6 bases and J by 5 bases, 13 bases remained unmatched. This CDR3 has 16 residues. CDR3 protein: CASSPYGSGSNNEQFF. The CDR3 DNA sequence: TGTGCCAGCTCCCCCTATGGTAGCGGGTCAAACAATGAGCAGTTCTTC.